The rows below give T cell receptor beta chains drawn from one sample of a study of T cells in Graves' hyperthyroidism and ophthalmopathy. TCRdb redid the calling of the multiplex PCR reads with MiXCR, one entry per CDR3 protein. Of 550,000 to 700,000 distinct CDR3 sequences listed, about 43% are singletons. The sample comprised peripheral blood or thyroid tissue (not recorded which). Receptor source: an adult woman with Graves' disease, either hyperthyroidism or ophthalmopathy (not recorded which). CDR3s include the opening cysteine and the closing phenylalanine or tryptophan.

length: 15; V: TRBV5-1; CDR3: CASSLGETYTDTQYF
length: 13; V: TRBV6-1; CDR3: CASKQGGQETQYF
length: 17; V: TRBV24-1; CDR3: CATRSGAGGATNEKLFF
length: 14; V: TRBV19; CDR3: CASKYEGAHTEAFF
length: 15; V: TRBV7-3; CDR3: CASSYGQGVAYGQYF
length: 14; V: TRBV7-8; CDR3: CASSPRVLGNTIYF
length: 14; V: TRBV20-1; CDR3: CSARDPGGNQPQHF
length: 15; V: TRBV7-2; CDR3: CASSTGTLSSYEQYF
length: 12; V: TRBV20-1; CDR3: CSATLGLEAQYF
length: 14; V: TRBV27; CDR3: CASSLAYPIYGYTF
length: 16; V: TRBV20-1; CDR3: CSARDERQGRDSPLHF
length: 13; V: TRBV7-3; CDR3: CASSPDATGELFF
length: 15; V: TRBV6-1; CDR3: CASSERQESFYGYTF
length: 15; V: TRBV13; CDR3: CASSSAGDANEKLFF
length: 15; V: TRBV12-3/TRBV12-4; CDR3: CASSLRTVSNYGYTF
length: 15; V: TRBV14; CDR3: CASSLWMGAGSPLHF
length: 12; V: TRBV9; CDR3: CASSGLISPLHF
length: 15; V: TRBV7-9; CDR3: CASSLAEGTEQPQHF
length: 12; V: TRBV30; CDR3: CAWSWVDYGYTF
length: 15; V: TRBV7-9; CDR3: CASSPVTSTYNEQFF
length: 15; V: TRBV6-6; CDR3: CASSYSPAPNTEALF
length: 17; V: TRBV6-1; CDR3: CASRRGVGRWLNTEAFF
length: 11; V: TRBV9; CDR3: CASSVSGGYTF
length: 13; V: TRBV12-3/TRBV12-4; CDR3: CASSFGRPITLHF
length: 13; V: TRBV29-1; CDR3: CSVAMGGDTEAFF
length: 12; V: TRBV12-3/TRBV12-4; CDR3: CASTLGAGELFF
length: 13; V: TRBV13; CDR3: CASRSPGANVLTF
length: 14; V: TRBV29-1; CDR3: CSSVNGGSWETQYF
length: 13; V: TRBV11-2; CDR3: CASSRDRSGELFF
length: 16; V: TRBV24-1; CDR3: CATSESGRGSNQPQHF